This T cell receptor (beta chain) was observed in a study of blood T cell repertoires in COVID-19. Turning to the study itself: The samples span acute and convalescent COVID-19 from the United States, Italy and Spain. The analysed material was cDNA or gDNA that came from T cells, B-cell-depleted T cells, or PBMCs.

Some clones are missing from TCRdb's copy, which holds only in-frame ones; the method was immunoSEQ multiplex PCR. The sample yields 150,000 or so clones, 85% to 90% seen once. CDR1 and CDR2 from the germline V gene are SGDLS and YYNGEE. V dropped 0 bases and J dropped 9 bases, with 20 bases sitting between them. This CDR3 is built from 16 residues. Study members were between roughly 18 and 90 years old and lived in 24 US regions. Clinical history as reported by participants underpinned cohort assignment. The chain couples TRBV9 to TRBJ2-3; D remains ambiguous. Sequenced material: PBMCs or T cells enriched from blood (not recorded which). The sequence derives from a woman in her 30s with acute COVID-19. CDR3 sequence: CASSVDNSPAFSTQYF. The CDR3 nucleotides read TGTGCCAGCAGCGTAGATAATAGCCCCGCTTTTAGCACGCAGTATTTT. The full variable domain, rest sourced from reference TRBV9 and TRBJ2-3, is DSGVTQTPKHLITATGQRVTLRCSPRSGDLSVYWYQQSLDQGLQFLIQYYNGEERAKGNILERFSAQQFPDLHSELNLSSLELGDSALYFCASSVDNSPAFSTQYFGPGTRLTVL.